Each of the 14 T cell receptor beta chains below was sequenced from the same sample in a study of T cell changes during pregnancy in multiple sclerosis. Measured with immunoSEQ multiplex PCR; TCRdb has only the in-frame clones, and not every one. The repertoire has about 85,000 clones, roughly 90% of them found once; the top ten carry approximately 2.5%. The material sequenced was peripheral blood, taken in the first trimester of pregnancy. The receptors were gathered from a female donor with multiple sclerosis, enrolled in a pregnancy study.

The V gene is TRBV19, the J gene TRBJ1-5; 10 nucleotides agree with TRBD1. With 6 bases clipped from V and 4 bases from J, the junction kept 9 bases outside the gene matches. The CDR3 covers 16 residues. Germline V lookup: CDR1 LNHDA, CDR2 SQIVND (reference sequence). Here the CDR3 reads CASSIQTGGWNQPQHF. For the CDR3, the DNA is TGTGCCAGTAGCATCCAGACAGGGGGCTGGAATCAGCCCCAGCATTTT.

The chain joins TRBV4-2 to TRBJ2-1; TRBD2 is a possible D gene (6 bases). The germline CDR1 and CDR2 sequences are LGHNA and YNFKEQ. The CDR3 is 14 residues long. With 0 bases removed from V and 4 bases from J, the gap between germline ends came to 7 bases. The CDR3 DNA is TGTGCCAGCAGCCAAGATGGGACTTACAATGAGCAGTTCTTC. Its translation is CASSQDGTYNEQFF.

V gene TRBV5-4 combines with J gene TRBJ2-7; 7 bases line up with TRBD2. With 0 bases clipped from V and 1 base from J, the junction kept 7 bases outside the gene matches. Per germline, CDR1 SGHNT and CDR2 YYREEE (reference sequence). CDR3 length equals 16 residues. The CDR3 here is CASSLDGEGRSYEQYF. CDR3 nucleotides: TGTGCCAGCAGCTTGGATGGGGAGGGAAGGTCCTACGAGCAGTACTTC.

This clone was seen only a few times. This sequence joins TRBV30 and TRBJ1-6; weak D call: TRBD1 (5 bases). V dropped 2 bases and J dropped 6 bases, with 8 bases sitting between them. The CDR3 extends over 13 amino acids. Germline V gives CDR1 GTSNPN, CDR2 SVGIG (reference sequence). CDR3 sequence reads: CAWSSGFNSPLHF. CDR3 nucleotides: TGTGCCTGGAGTTCAGGGTTTAATTCACCCCTCCACTTT.

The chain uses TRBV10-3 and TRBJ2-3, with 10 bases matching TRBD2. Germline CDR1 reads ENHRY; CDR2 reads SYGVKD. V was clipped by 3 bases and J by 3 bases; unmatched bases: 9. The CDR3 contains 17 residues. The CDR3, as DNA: TGTGCCATCAGTGAACGCCGGTCTAGCGGGAGTACAGATACGCAGTATTTT. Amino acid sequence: CAISERRSSGSTDTQYF.

The CDR3 region has the DNA TGTGCCAGCACCTTTGACAGGTTGAACACTGAAGCTTTCTTT. Translated: CASTFDRLNTEAFF. This chain uses TRBV6-1 with TRBJ1-1; the D gene is possibly TRBD1 (6 bases). In germline, CDR1 is MNHNS, CDR2 SASEGT. The CDR3 contains 14 residues. V gave up 7 bases and J gave up 0 bases, with 12 bases separating them.

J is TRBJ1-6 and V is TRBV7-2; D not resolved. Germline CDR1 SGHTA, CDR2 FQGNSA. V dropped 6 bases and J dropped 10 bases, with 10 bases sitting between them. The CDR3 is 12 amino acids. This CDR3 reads CASRLYESPLHF. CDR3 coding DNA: TGTGCCAGCAGGCTATACGAATCACCCCTCCACTTT.

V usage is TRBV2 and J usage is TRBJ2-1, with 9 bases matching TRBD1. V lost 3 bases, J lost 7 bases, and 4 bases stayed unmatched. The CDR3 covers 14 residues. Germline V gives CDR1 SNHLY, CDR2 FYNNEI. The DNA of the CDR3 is TGTGCCAGCAGTGACGGGACAGGGACTAATGAGCAGTTCTTC. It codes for CASSDGTGTNEQFF.

The CDR3 sequence: CASGPTSGRANEQFF. The CDR3 DNA reads TGTGCTAGTGGACCTACTAGCGGGAGGGCCAATGAGCAGTTCTTC. The V gene is TRBV12-5, the J gene TRBJ2-1; 13 nucleotides align to TRBD2. Germline-derived CDR1 and CDR2 are LGHNT and FRNRAP. The CDR3 is 15 residues long. J lost 6 bases, V lost 6 bases, and 5 bases had no gene match.

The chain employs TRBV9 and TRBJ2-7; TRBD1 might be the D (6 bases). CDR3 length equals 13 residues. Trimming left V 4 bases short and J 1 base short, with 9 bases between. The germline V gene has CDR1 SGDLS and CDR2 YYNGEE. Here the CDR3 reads CASSPGQSYEQYF. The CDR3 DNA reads TGTGCCAGCAGCCCTGGACAGTCCTACGAGCAGTACTTC.

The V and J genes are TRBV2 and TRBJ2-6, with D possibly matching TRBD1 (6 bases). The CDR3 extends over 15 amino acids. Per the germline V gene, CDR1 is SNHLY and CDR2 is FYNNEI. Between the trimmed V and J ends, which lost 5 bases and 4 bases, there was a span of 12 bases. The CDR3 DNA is TGTGCCAGCAGTCTCCAGGGGACGGGGGCCAACGTCCTGACTTTC. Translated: CASSLQGTGANVLTF.

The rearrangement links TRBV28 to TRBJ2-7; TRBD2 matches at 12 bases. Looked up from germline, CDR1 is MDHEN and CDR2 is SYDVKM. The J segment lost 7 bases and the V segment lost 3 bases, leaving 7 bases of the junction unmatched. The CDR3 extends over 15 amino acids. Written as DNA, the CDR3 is TGTGCCAGCAGTTTTCTAGCGGGAGGGTCGAGGGAGCAGTACTTC. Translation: CASSFLAGGSREQYF. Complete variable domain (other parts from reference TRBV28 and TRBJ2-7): DVKVTQSSRYLVKRTGEKVFLECVQDMDHENMFWYRQDPGLGLRLIYFSYDVKMKEKGDIPEGYSVSREKKERFSLILESASTNQTSMYLCASSFLAGGSREQYFGPGTRLTVT.

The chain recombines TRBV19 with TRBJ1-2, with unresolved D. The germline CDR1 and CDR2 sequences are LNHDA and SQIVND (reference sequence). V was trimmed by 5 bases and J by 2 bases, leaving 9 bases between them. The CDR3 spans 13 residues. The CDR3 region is CASSPRANYGYTF. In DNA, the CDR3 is TGTGCCAGTAGTCCGCGAGCCAACTATGGCTACACCTTC.

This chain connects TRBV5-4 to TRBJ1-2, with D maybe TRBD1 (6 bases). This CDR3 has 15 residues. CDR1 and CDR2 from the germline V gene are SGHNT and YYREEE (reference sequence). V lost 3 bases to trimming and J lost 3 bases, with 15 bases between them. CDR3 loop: CASSSSTGTYYGYTF. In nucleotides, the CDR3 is TGTGCCAGCAGCTCATCGACAGGTACCTACTATGGCTACACCTTC.